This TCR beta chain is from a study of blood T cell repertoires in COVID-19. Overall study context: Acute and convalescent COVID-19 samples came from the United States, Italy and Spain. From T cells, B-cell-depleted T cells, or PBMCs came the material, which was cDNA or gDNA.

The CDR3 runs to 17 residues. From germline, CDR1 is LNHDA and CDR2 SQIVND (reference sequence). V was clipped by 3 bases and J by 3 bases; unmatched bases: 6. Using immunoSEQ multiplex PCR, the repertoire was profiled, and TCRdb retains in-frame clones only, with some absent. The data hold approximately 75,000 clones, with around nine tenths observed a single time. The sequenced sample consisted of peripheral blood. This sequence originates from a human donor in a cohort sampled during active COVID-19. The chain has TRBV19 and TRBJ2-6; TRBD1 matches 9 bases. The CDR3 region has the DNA TGTGCCAGTAGTATCCCACAGGGGGCGAGTGGGGCCAACGTCCTGACTTTC. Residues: CASSIPQGASGANVLTF.